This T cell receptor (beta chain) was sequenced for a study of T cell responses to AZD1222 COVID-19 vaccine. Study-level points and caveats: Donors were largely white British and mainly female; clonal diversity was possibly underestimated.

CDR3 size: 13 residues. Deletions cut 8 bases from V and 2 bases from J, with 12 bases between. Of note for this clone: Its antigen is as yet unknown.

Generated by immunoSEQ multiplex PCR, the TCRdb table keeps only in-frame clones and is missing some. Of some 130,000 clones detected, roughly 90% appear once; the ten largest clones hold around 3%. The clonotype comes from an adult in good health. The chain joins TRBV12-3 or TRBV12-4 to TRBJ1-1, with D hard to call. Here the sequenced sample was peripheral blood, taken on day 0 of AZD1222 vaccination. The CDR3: CASFSLPNTEAFF. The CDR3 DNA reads TGTGCCAGCTTCTCTCTCCCCAACACTGAAGCTTTCTTT.